Described below is a single T cell receptor beta chain sequence and its context. The same CDR3 is also encoded by other DNA sequences in this sample. After isolation, RNA underwent reverse transcription to generate cDNA as the sequencing template. Clones were read by immunoSEQ multiplex PCR, and TCRdb kept only the in-frame ones, dropping some. The sample yields roughly 210,000 clones, approximately 40% seen once. The data were taken from a study of CD8+ T cells in alopecia areata. The treatment: oral pan-JAK inhibitor, 5-10 mg twice daily. The source material was CD4+ T cells sorted from blood, sampled around week 37, from a patient treated with tofacitinib. This TCR derives from a human donor with alopecia areata.

CDR3 in DNA: TGCGCCAGCAGCAGGGACAGGAACACTGAAGCTTTCTTT. It specifies CASSRDRNTEAFF. The chain couples TRBV5-1 to TRBJ1-1; 7 bases map to TRBD1. V was pared by 4 bases and J by 1 base, with 1 base of the junction left unmatched. The CDR3 is made up of 13 amino acids. Germline V lookup: CDR1 SGHRS, CDR2 YFSETQ.